This T cell receptor beta chain was captured in a study of regulatory T cells in long-lasting Graves disease. Time point of the sample: persistent/refractory GD, antithyroid drugs over 5 years with positive TRAb. Scientists built the TCR library using RNA that was extracted from PBMCs. Concerning this clonotype itself: Its specificity is not known.

Arm-PCR of CDR3 regions and iRepertoire HTBI primers were used to build TCR beta libraries. TCRdb re-derived calls from the multiplex PCR reads in MiXCR, one entry per CDR3 protein. This table has 300,000 to 500,000 distinct CDR3 sequences, around 20% appearing once. V lost 1 base to trimming and J lost 4 bases; unmatched junction nucleotides: 9. This CDR3 is built from 17 residues. Germline-derived CDR1 and CDR2 are MNHNS and SASEGT. Study findings and constraints: Persistent Graves' patients had lower TCR diversity than newly diagnosed ones. Favored usage of TRBV28, TRBJ1-2 and TRBJ2-5 was recorded in persistent disease. The study examined only peripheral blood, not thyroid tissue.

Sequencing used peripheral blood mononuclear cells (PBMCs), obtained when the disease was refractory, from a patient treated with antithyroid drugs. The chain joins TRBV6-1 to TRBJ2-1, with 8 bases lining up with TRBD2. This receptor was identified in a female donor with Graves disease. The CDR3 is CASSEVVTGGLYNEQFF. The CDR3 nucleotides read TGTGCCAGCAGTGAAGTGGTGACGGGAGGGCTATACAATGAGCAGTTCTTC.